This TCR beta chain was identified in a study of T-cell memory formation after mild COVID-19. The study, taken as a whole, reports: The appearance of some responding clones in pre-infection memory suggested that cross-reactive memory joined. Clones that shrank (day 15 to 85) were balanced CD4/CD8, whereas later expanders leaned CD4+.

TCRdb ran MiXCR on the 5' RACE reads and lists one entry per CDR3 protein. In the table there are fewer than 450,000 distinct CDR3 sequences, 24% of which are singletons. The CDR3 runs 12 residues. Trimming cost V 6 bases and J 6 bases; bases outside gene matches: 2. To note about this clonotype: Its antigen is currently unknown.

This receptor was identified in an adult woman who had mild COVID-19 (a few samples of this study predate the infection). Cell type and time point are not known. This chain connects TRBV12-3 or TRBV12-4 to TRBJ2-5, with TRBD1 matching 9 bases. The sequencing sample was made of PBMCs or a T cell subset sorted from them (not recorded which). The CDR3 DNA reads TGTGCCAGCAGGGGGACAGGGCAGACCCAGTACTTC. Translating it yields CASRGTGQTQYF.